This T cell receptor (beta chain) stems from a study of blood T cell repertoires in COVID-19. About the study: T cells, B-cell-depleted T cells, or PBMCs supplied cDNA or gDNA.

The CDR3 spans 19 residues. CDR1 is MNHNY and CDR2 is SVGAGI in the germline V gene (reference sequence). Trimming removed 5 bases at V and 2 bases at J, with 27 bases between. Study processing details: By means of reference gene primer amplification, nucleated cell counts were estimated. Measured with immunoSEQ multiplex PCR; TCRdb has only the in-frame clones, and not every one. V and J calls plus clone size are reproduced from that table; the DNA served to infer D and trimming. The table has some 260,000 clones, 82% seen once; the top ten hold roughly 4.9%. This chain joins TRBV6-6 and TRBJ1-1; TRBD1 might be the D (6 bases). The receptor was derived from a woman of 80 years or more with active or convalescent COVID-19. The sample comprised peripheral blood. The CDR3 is CASSPFRPTGRNSNTEAFF. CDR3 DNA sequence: TGTGCCAGCAGTCCCTTCAGGCCGACAGGCAGAAACTCTAACACTGAAGCTTTCTTT.